Listed below are T cell receptor beta chains from one sample, sequenced in a study of cytomegalovirus exposure and HLA in healthy donors. Sequenced by immunoSEQ multiplex PCR; TCRdb stores in-frame clones only, minus some. The table includes 110,000 to 150,000 clones, about 77% detected once. Sequencing was performed on PBMCs. The receptors here all came from a male donor in good health and CMV-seronegative. The CDR3 runs from the conserved cysteine through the conserved F or W. A D gene is named only where the DNA matches it firmly. Clone size is stated in some rows and not others, as once, few, many or a class when expanded.

. TRBJ1-2 . TRBV18 TGTGCCAGCTCACCGGGACAAGAATATGGCTACACCTTC CASSPGQEYGYTF
TRBD2 TRBJ2-5 . TRBV4-3 TGCGCCAGCAGCCAAGACGGGCCAAGCGGGGGGGCAGAGACCCAGTACTTC CASSQDGPSGGAETQYF
TRBD1 TRBJ2-3 . TRBV10-1 TGCGCCAGCAGTGAGCAGGGGGCTCCGACAGATACGCAGTATTTT CASSEQGAPTDTQYF
TRBD1 TRBJ2-6 . TRBV25-1 TGTGCCAGCAAAGGGACAGGCGTTTTCTCTGGGGCCAACGTCCTGACTTTC CASKGTGVFSGANVLTF
TRBD1 TRBJ1-1 . TRBV6-1 TGTGCCAGCAGTCCATCCACGACAGGGGTCACTGAAGCTTTCTTT CASSPSTTGVTEAFF
TRBD1 TRBJ2-7 . TRBV7-6 TGTGCCAGCAGCTCTCGGACAGGATACGAGCAGTACTTC CASSSRTGYEQYF
. TRBJ2-7 . TRBV14 TGTGCCAGCAGCCTTCTCCGACAGGAGCTTAAGGAGCAGTACTTC CASSLLRQELKEQYF
TRBD1 TRBJ1-2 . TRBV5-5 TGTGCCAGCAGTACTCTACAGGGGGTTCCTTTTAGCTACACCTTC CASSTLQGVPFSYTF
. TRBJ2-7 . TRBV15 TGTGCCACCAGCCCCGAGACAGGCTACGAGCAGTACTTC CATSPETGYEQYF
TRBD1 TRBJ1-1 . TRBV10-3 TGTGCCATAAGAGGACAGGGGGCGCGGTGGACTGAAGCTTTCTTT CAIRGQGARWTEAFF
. TRBJ1-1 . TRBV5-4 TGTGCCAGCAGCAGGGTGGGCAGGGACACTGAAGCTTTCTTT CASSRVGRDTEAFF
TRBD1 TRBJ1-2 . TRBV6-5 TGTGCCAGCAAAACAGGGGGCACACTTGGCTACACCTTC CASKTGGTLGYTF
TRBD1 TRBJ1-2 . TRBV6-1 TGTGCCAGCAGCGGGACAGGGACAGCTAACTATGGCTACACCTTC CASSGTGTANYGYTF
TRBD1 TRBJ2-1 few TRBV29-1 TGCAGCGTGATAAGGGGGACAGGCGCACACAATGAGCAGTTCTTC CSVIRGTGAHNEQFF
TRBD1 TRBJ2-5 . TRBV7-7 TGTGCTAGCAGCGCCCGCACAGGGGGCCAGGGATGGGTCCAAGAGACCCAGTACTTC CASSARTGGQGWVQETQYF
. TRBJ1-5 . TRBV7-2 TGTGCCAGCAGCAAAGACCACTACAATCAGCCCCAGCATTTT CASSKDHYNQPQHF
. TRBJ1-5 . TRBV6-6 TGTGCCAGCAGTATTCGGGGGGTCCAGGGAGGGCAGCCCCAGCATTTT CASSIRGVQGGQPQHF
. TRBJ1-3 . TRBV11-2 TGTGCCAGCAGCTTAGAGTCGGGAAACACCATATATTTT CASSLESGNTIYF
TRBD2 TRBJ2-3 . TRBV7-6 TGTGCCAGCAGCCGGCGCGGTGGGGCGGGGGGCACAGATACGCAGTATTTT CASSRRGGAGGTDTQYF
TRBD1 TRBJ1-4 . TRBV11-2 TGTGCCAGCAGCTTAGGGACAGGGGGTAATGAAAAACTGTTTTTT CASSLGTGGNEKLFF
TRBD1 TRBJ1-2 few TRBV4-1 TGCGCCAGCAGCCATGCCGGGACAGGATATAACTATGGCTACACCTTC CASSHAGTGYNYGYTF
TRBD2 TRBJ2-1 . TRBV11-3 TGTGCCAGCAGCTCAGGCGGGGGGCCTTGGGATGAGCAGTTCTTC CASSSGGGPWDEQFF
. TRBJ2-3 . TRBV2 TGTGCCAGCAGTTGGGGGGAGATCTTGTCAGATACGCAGTATTTT CASSWGEILSDTQYF
. TRBJ1-6 . TRBV7-6 TGTGCCAGCAGCTTAGATTCTGGCTCGGATACGGGATCACCCCTCCACTTT CASSLDSGSDTGSPLHF
. TRBJ1-5 . TRBV6-1 TGTGCCAGCAGTGGACAGTACAATCAGCCCCAGCATTTT CASSGQYNQPQHF
TRBD2 TRBJ2-4 few TRBV4-3 TGCGCCAGCAGCCAAGATCGTCAACGGGGGGGCGGCATTCAGTACTTC CASSQDRQRGGGIQYF
TRBD2 TRBJ2-1 . TRBV27 TGTGCCAGCAGTTTAATAGCGGGAGGGAATGAGCAGTTCTTC CASSLIAGGNEQFF
TRBD2 TRBJ2-7 few TRBV19 TGTGCCAGTAGTCTCTCTAGCGGTCACACCTACGAGCAGTACTTC CASSLSSGHTYEQYF
. TRBJ2-1 . TRBV2 TGTGCCAGCATCCAGGGGTGGGGAAATGAGCAGTTCTTC CASIQGWGNEQFF
. TRBJ1-6 . TRBV7-3 TGTGCCAGCAGCTTATCAGGGGATTCACCCCTCCACTTT CASSLSGDSPLHF
. TRBJ1-1 . TRBV19 TGTGCCAGTAGTACTTCGGACAGCTGGGGGATGAACACTGAAGCTTTCTTT CASSTSDSWGMNTEAFF
TRBD1 TRBJ2-1 . TRBV25-1 TGTGCCAGCAGTGAAATGGGACAGGCCCGTGTCCATGAGCAGTTCTTC CASSEMGQARVHEQFF
. TRBJ2-2 . TRBV15 TGTGCCACCAGCCCGCGACAGGGAGGAACCGGGGAGCTGTTTTTT CATSPRQGGTGELFF
TRBD1 TRBJ2-7 . TRBV5-6 TGTGCCAGCAGCTACGGGACAGGGGACGAGCAGTACTTC CASSYGTGDEQYF
. TRBJ1-2 . TRBV9 TGTGCCAGCAGCCCCCGGGAACATCCTGGGGGCTACACCTTC CASSPREHPGGYTF
TRBD1 TRBJ1-2 . TRBV18 TGTGCCAGCTCCGTCCAAGGGACAGCTAACTATGGCTACACCTTC CASSVQGTANYGYTF
. TRBJ1-1 . TRBV7-2 TGTGCCAGCAGCTTAATACCAGGGAACACTGAAGCTTTCTTT CASSLIPGNTEAFF
TRBD1 TRBJ2-7 once TRBV27 TGTGCCAGCAGCCACGGGACAGGGTACGAGCAGTACTTC CASSHGTGYEQYF
. TRBJ1-1 few TRBV6-5 TGTGCCAGCAGTTACGAGGGAGATCACACTGAAGCTTTCTTT CASSYEGDHTEAFF
. TRBJ2-7 . TRBV4-3 TGCGCCAGCAGCCAAGAACAGGGCTCCTACGAGCAGTACTTC CASSQEQGSYEQYF
. TRBJ1-3 . TRBV5-1 TGCGCCAGCAGCAAGTTAACAGGGAACTCTGGAAACACCATATATTTT CASSKLTGNSGNTIYF
TRBD2 TRBJ2-1 . TRBV15 TGTGCCACCAGCAGAGATGAAAGCGGGGGGGCGATTAAGCAGTTCTTC CATSRDESGGAIKQFF
TRBD2 TRBJ2-7 few TRBV6-5 TGTGCCAGCAGTCGAACCGGCGGGAGTTCAGGCGAGCAGTACTTC CASSRTGGSSGEQYF
. TRBJ1-4 . TRBV7-9 TGTGCCAGCAGTAGGGGACAAGAAAATGAAAAACTGTTTTTT CASSRGQENEKLFF
. TRBJ1-5 . TRBV7-2 TGTGCCAGCAGCTTAGGGGCATATCAGCCCCAGCATTTT CASSLGAYQPQHF
TRBD1 TRBJ2-7 few TRBV9 TGTGCCAGCAGCTCTCGGGACAGGGGGCCTAACGAGCAGTACTTC CASSSRDRGPNEQYF
TRBD1 TRBJ1-1 . TRBV18 TGTGCCAGCTCACCTAACAGGGGAGCTGAAGCTTTCTTT CASSPNRGAEAFF
. TRBJ1-2 . TRBV7-2 TGTGCCAGCAGCTTAGTATCCGGTGAGGTATCCTATGGCTACACCTTC CASSLVSGEVSYGYTF
. TRBJ2-3 . TRBV5-1 TGCGCCAGCAGCTTCCACACAGATACGCAGTATTTT CASSFHTDTQYF
. TRBJ2-3 once TRBV11-3 TGTGCCAGCGGCATCCAGGGCGCAGATACGCAGTATTTT CASGIQGADTQYF
. TRBJ1-2 few TRBV5-5 TGTGCCAGCAGTTCGACAAATAACTATGGCTACACCTTC CASSSTNNYGYTF